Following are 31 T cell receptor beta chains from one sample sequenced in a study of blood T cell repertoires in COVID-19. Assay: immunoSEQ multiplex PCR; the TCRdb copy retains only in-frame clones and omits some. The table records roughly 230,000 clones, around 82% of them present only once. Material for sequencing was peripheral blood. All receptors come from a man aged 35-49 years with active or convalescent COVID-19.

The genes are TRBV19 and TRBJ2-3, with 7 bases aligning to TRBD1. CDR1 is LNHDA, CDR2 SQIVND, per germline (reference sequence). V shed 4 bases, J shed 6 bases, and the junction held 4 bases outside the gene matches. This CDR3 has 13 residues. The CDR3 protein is CASSRTQGDTQYF. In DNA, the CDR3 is TGTGCCAGTAGTAGGACACAGGGGGATACGCAGTATTTT. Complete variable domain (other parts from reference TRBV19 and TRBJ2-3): DGGITQSPKYLFRKEGQNVTLSCEQNLNHDAMYWYRQDPGQGLRLIYYSQIVNDFQKGDIAEGYSVSREKKESFPLTVTSAQKNPTAFYLCASSRTQGDTQYFGPGTRLTVL.

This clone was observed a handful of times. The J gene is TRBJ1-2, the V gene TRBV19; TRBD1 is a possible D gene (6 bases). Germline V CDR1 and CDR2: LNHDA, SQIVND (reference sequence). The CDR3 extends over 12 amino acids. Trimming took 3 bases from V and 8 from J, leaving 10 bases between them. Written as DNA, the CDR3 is TGTGCCAGTAGTATTGGGGGCGGAGGCTACACCTTC. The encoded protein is CASSIGGGGYTF.

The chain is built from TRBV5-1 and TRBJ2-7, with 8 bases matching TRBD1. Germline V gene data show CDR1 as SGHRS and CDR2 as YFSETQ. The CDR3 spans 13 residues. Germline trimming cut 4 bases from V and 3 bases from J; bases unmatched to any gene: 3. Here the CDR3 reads CASSRTGFYEQYF. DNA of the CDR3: TGCGCCAGCAGCCGGACAGGGTTCTACGAGCAGTACTTC.

The chain's CDR3 is CASSHQNTEAFF. The CDR3 nucleotides read TGCGCCAGCAGTCACCAAAACACTGAAGCTTTCTTT. This chain joins TRBV23-1 and TRBJ1-1; no clear D. TRBV23-1 is an ORF; its function is uncertain. Deletions cut 3 bases from V and 2 bases from J, with 4 bases between. The CDR3 spans 12 residues.

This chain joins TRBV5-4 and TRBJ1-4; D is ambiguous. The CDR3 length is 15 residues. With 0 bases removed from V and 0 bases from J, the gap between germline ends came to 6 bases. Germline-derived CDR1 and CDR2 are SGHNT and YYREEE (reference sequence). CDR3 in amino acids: CASSLDSATNEKLFF. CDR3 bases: TGTGCCAGCAGCTTGGACAGTGCAACTAATGAAAAACTGTTTTTT.

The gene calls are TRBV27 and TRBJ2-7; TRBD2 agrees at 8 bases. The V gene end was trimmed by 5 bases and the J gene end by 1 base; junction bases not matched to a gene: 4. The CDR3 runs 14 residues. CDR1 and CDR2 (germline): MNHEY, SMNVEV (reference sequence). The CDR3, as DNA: TGTGCCAGCAGTCCCGGGAGGGATTCCTACGAGCAGTACTTC. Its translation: CASSPGRDSYEQYF.

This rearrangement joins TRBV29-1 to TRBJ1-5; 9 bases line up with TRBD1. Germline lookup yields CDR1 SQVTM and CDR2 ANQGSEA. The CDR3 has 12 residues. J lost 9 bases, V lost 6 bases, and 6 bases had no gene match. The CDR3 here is CSVGTGIGPQHF. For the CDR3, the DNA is TGCAGCGTGGGGACAGGGATTGGGCCCCAGCATTTT.

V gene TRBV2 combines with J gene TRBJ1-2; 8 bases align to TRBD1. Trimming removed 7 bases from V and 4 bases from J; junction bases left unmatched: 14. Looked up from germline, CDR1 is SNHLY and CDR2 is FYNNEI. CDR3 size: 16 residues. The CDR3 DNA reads TGTGCCAGCACCGAGGGGACAGGACAGTATCTCTATGGCTACACCTTC. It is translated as CASTEGTGQYLYGYTF. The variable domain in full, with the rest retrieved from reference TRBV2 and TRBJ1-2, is EPEVTQTPSHQVTQMGQEVILRCVPISNHLYFYWYRQILGQKVEFLVSFYNNEISEKSEIFDDQFSVERPDGSNFTLKIRSTKLEDSAMYFCASTEGTGQYLYGYTFGSGTRLTVV.

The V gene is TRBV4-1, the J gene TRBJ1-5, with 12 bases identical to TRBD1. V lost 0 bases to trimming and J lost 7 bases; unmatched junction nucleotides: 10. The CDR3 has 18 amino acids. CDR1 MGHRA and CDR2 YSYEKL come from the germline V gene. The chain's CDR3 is CASSQEGDRGPVMQPQHF. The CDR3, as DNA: TGCGCCAGCAGCCAAGAGGGGGACAGGGGGCCTGTAATGCAGCCCCAGCATTTT.

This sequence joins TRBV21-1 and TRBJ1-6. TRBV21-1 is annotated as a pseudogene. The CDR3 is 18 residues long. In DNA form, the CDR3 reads TGTGCCAGCAGCTCCAAGAAGAGGGCGGCAGCCTCTAATTCACCCCTCCACTTT. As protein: CASSSKKRAAASNSPLHF.

This CDR3 reads CASSVQGVGGGYF. For the CDR3, the DNA is TGTGCCAGCAGCGTCCAAGGCGTAGGGGGCGGGTACTTC. The chain joins TRBV5-6 to TRBJ2-7; the match to TRBD1 covers 7 bases. V shed 4 bases, J shed 12 bases, and the junction held 13 bases outside the gene matches. Germline-derived CDR1 and CDR2 are SGHDT and YYEEEE. This CDR3 comprises 13 residues.

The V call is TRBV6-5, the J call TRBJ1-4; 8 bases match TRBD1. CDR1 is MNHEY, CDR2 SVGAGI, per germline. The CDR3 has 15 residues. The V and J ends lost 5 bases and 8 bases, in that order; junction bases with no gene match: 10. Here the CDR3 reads CASSHQGAQSEKLFF. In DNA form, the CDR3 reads TGTGCCAGCAGTCATCAGGGGGCGCAGAGCGAAAAACTGTTTTTT.

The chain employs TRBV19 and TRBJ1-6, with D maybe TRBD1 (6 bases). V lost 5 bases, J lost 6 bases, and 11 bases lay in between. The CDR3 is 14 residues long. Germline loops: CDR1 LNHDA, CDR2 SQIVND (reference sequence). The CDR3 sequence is CASSPRQANSPLHF. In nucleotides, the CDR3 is TGTGCCAGTAGTCCGAGACAGGCTAATTCACCCCTCCACTTT.

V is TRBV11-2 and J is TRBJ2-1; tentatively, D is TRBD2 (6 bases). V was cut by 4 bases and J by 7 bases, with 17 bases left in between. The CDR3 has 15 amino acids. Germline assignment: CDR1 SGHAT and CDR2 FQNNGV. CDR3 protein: CASSSWDSLGNEQFF. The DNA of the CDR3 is TGTGCCAGCAGCTCCTGGGACTCCCTCGGGAATGAGCAGTTCTTC.

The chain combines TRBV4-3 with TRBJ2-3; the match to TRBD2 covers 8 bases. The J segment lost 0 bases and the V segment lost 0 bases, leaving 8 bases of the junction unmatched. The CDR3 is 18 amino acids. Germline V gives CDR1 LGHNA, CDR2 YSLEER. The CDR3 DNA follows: TGCGCCAGCAGCCAAGATCACGGGGGGGGTAGGAGCACAGATACGCAGTATTTT. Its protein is CASSQDHGGGRSTDTQYF.

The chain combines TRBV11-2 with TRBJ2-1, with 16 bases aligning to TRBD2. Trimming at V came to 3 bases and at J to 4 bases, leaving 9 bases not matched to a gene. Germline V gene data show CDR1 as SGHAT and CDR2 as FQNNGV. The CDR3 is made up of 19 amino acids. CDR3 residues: CASSFTGTSGGAIYNEQFF. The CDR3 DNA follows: TGTGCCAGCAGCTTCACCGGGACTAGCGGGGGGGCCATTTACAATGAGCAGTTCTTC.

In nucleotides, the CDR3 is TGTGCCACCAGGGCCTCAACTAATGAAAAACTGTTTTTT. Its translation: CATRASTNEKLFF. This rearrangement joins TRBV24-1 to TRBJ1-4; D unresolved. Germline values: CDR1 KGHDR, CDR2 SFDVKD. Trimming shortened V by 7 bases and J by 0 bases, and 5 bases separated the two germline ends. The CDR3 has 13 amino acids.

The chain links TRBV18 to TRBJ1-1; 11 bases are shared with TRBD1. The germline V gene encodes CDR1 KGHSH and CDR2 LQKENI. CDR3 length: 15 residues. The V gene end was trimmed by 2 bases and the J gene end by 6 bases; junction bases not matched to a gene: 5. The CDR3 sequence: CASSPVGQGASEAFF. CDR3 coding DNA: TGTGCCAGCTCACCAGTAGGACAGGGGGCCTCTGAAGCTTTCTTT.

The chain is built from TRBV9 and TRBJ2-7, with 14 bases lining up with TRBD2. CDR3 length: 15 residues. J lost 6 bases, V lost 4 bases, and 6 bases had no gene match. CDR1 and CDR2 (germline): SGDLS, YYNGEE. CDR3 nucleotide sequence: TGTGCCAGCAGCTTCGGGACTAGCGGGAGAAGCGAGCAGTACTTC. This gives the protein CASSFGTSGRSEQYF.

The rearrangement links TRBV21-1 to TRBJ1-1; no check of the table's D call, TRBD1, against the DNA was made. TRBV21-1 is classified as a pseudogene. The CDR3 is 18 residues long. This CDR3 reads CASSKAGPRGLFYTEAFF. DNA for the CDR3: TGTGCCAGCAGCAAAGCGGGCCCCAGGGGGCTCTTCTACACTGAAGCTTTCTTT.

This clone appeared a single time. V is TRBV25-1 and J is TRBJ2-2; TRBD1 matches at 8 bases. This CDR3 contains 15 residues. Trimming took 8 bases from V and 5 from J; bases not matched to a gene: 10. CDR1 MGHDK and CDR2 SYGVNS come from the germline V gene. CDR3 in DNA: TGTGCCAGCGGGGCCGGACAGGGCCGAACCGGGGAGCTGTTTTTT. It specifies CASGAGQGRTGELFF.

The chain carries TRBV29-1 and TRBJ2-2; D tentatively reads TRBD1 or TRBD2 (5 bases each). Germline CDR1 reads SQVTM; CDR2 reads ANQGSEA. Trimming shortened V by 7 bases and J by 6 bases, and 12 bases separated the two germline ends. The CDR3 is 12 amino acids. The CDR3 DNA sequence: TGCAGCGCAGGGTCGAGGGCCGGGGAGCTGTTTTTT. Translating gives CSAGSRAGELFF.

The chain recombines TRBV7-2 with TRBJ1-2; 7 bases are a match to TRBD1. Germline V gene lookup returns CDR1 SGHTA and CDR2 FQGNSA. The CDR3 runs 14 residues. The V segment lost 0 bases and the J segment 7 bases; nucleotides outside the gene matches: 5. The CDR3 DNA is TGTGCCAGCAGCTTAGCTGGGGACAGAATTGGCTACACCTTC. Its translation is CASSLAGDRIGYTF.

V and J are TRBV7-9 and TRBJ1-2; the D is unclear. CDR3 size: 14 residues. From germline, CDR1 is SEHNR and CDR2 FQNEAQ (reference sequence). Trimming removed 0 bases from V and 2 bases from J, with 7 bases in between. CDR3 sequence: CASSLAQINYGYTF. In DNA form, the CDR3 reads TGTGCCAGCAGCTTAGCCCAGATAAACTATGGCTACACCTTC.

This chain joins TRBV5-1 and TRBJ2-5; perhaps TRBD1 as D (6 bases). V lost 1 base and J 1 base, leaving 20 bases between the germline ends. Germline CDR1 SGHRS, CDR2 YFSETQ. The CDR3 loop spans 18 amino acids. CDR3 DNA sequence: TGCGCCAGCAGCTTGAGGACCCCCGGGACACCTACCCAAGAGACCCAGTACTTC. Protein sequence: CASSLRTPGTPTQETQYF.

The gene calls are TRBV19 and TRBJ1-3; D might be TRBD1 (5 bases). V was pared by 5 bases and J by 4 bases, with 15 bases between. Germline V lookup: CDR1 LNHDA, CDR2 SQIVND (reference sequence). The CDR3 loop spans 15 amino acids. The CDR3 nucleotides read TGTGCCAGTAGTGCACTGCAGGGATCGGGAAACACCATATATTTT. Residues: CASSALQGSGNTIYF.

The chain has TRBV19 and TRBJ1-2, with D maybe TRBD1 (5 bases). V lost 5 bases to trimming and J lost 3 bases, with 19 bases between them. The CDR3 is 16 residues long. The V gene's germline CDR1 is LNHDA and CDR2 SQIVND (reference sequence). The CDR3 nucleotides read TGTGCCAGTAGTCCGATATTTCAGGGTAACTACTATGGCTACACCTTC. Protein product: CASSPIFQGNYYGYTF.

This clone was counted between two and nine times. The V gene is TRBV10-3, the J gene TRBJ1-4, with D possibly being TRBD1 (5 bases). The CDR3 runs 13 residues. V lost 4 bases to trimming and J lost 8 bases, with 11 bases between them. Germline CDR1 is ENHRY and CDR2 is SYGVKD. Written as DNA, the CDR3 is TGTGCCATCAGTGTCAGGGAAGGGGAAAAACTGTTTTTT. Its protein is CAISVREGEKLFF.

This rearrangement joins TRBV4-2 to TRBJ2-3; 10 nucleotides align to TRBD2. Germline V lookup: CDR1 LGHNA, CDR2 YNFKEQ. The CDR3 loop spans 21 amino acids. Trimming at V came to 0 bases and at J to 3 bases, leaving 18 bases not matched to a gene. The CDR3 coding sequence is TGTGCCAGCAGCCAAGAATCGACTGGGGCTAGCGGGGGTTTGGGGACAGATACGCAGTATTTT. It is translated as CASSQESTGASGGLGTDTQYF.

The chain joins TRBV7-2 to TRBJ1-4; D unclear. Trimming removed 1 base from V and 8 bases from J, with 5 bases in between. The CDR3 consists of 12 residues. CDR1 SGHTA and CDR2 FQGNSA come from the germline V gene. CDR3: CASSLEREKLFF. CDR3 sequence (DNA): TGTGCCAGCAGCTTAGAGAGGGAAAAACTGTTTTTT.

Written as DNA, the CDR3 is TGTGCCAGCTCACCACTCGAGTCACAGGTCTATGGCTACACCTTC. This codes for CASSPLESQVYGYTF. The chain combines TRBV18 with TRBJ1-2; weak D call: TRBD1 (5 bases). CDR3 length: 15 residues. V was trimmed by 1 base and J by 4 bases, leaving 13 bases between them. From germline, CDR1 is KGHSH and CDR2 LQKENI.